Shown below are 2 T cell receptor beta chains from a single sample sequenced in a study of cytomegalovirus exposure and HLA in healthy donors. Sequencing used immunoSEQ multiplex PCR; TCRdb keeps in-frame clones, though not all of them. There are some 140,000 clones in the sample; 70% to 90% occur only once, and more than 1.4% lies in the top ten. Sequencing was done on a sample of PBMCs. These receptors originate from a woman in her 30s in good health and CMV-seronegative.

V and J are TRBV15 and TRBJ1-5; 8 nucleotides agree with TRBD1. The CDR3 consists of 16 residues. Germline lookup yields CDR1 LNHNV and CDR2 YYDKDF (reference sequence). V trimming: 0 bases; J trimming: 0 bases; junction bases outside the gene matches: 1. CDR3 sequence (DNA): TGTGCCACCAGCAGAGACAGGGGGCCTAGCAATCAGCCCCAGCATTTT. Amino acids: CATSRDRGPSNQPQHF.

This clone occurred once. The rearrangement uses TRBV27 and TRBJ1-2, with no clear D. V was clipped by 6 bases and J by 0 bases, with 11 bases between them. Looked up from germline, CDR1 is MNHEY and CDR2 is SMNVEV (reference sequence). The CDR3 sequence is 14 residues long. DNA for the CDR3: TGTGCCAGCAGACCTACCGGGACTAACTATGGCTACACCTTC. Translation: CASRPTGTNYGYTF.